The 25 T cell receptor beta chains reported below all come from one sample, sequenced in a study of T cells in Graves' hyperthyroidism and ophthalmopathy (dated by TCRdb to about 2019). The library was obtained by multiplex PCR. These reads were obtained on an Illumina HiSeq 2000. Amplification of TCR beta CDR3 regions was carried out from RNA transcripts. A first-round RT-PCR of the TCR CDR3 used the HTBI primer set with the Qiagen OneStep RT-PCR kit. TCRdb redid the processing of the public reads, applying fastp at Q25 and MiXCR, and retained in-frame beta chains. Duplicate CDR3 protein sequences are folded into a single record with the most common DNA and genes. The sample has roughly 380,000 distinct CDR3 sequences on record, roughly 19% of them singletons. Clones ranked in the top ten supply about 4% of the sample. The sequencing input was blood. The receptors come from a woman aged 18-29 years with Graves' hyperthyroidism.

This clonotype was counted ten times or more. This rearrangement joins TRBV6-1 to TRBJ1-2; 7 bases agree with TRBD1. The CDR3 has 14 amino acids. CDR1 is MNHNS and CDR2 is SASEGT in the germline V gene. V lost 6 bases to trimming and J lost 4 bases; unmatched junction nucleotides: 8. This chain's CDR3 is CASRPRDSAYGYTF. The CDR3 DNA reads TGTGCCAGCAGGCCTCGGGACAGCGCCTATGGCTACACCTTC.

This clonotype was counted ten times or more. The CDR3 region is CATSREGPHQPQHF. CDR3 coding DNA: TGTGCCACCAGCAGAGAGGGACCCCATCAGCCCCAGCATTTT. V and J are TRBV15 and TRBJ1-5; perhaps TRBD1 as D (5 bases). CDR1 and CDR2 (germline): LNHNV, YYDKDF (reference sequence). CDR3 length: 14 residues. The germline V and J ends were trimmed by 0 bases and 5 bases, with 8 bases remaining between them.

This clonotype has ten or more counts. In DNA, the CDR3 is TGTGCCAGCGAGCGGGGGGGCATGGAGACCCAGTACTTC. Its protein product is CASERGGMETQYF. The chain uses TRBV12-3 or TRBV12-4 and TRBJ2-5; TRBD2 matches 10 bases. Trimming took 8 bases from V and 5 from J; bases not matched to a gene: 5. The CDR3 is 13 amino acids.

This clonotype was detected many times. This chain connects TRBV7-9 to TRBJ2-7, with 10 bases aligning to TRBD2. Germline V gene lookup returns CDR1 SEHNR and CDR2 FQNEAQ (reference sequence). Trimming cost V 5 bases and J 2 bases; bases outside gene matches: 6. The CDR3 covers 15 residues. The CDR3 DNA reads as TGTGCCAGCAGCCGCTGGACTAGCGGTGCCTACGAGCAGTACTTC. It specifies CASSRWTSGAYEQYF.

This clonotype occurred many times. This chain joins TRBV18 and TRBJ2-2; D is unresolved. V was clipped by 3 bases and J by 0 bases, with 11 bases between them. The CDR3 consists of 16 residues. Germline V gene sequence: CDR1 KGHSH, CDR2 LQKENI. This chain's CDR3 is CASSPLKASNTGELFF. CDR3 sequence (DNA): TGTGCCAGCTCACCGTTAAAAGCTTCGAACACCGGGGAGCTGTTTTTT.

This clonotype was observed many times. This chain links TRBV27 with TRBJ2-6; D unclear. The CDR3 is 17 amino acids. V was cut by 3 bases and J by 0 bases, with 12 bases left in between. Germline CDR1 MNHEY, CDR2 SMNVEV (reference sequence). The CDR3 sequence: CASSLVYRPSGANVLTF. The CDR3 nucleotides are TGTGCCAGCAGTTTGGTTTACAGACCCTCTGGGGCCAACGTCCTGACTTTC.

This clonotype was observed at least ten times. The chain is built from TRBV11-2 and TRBJ2-5, with 14 nucleotides matching TRBD2. Germline V CDR1 and CDR2: SGHAT, FQNNGV. The CDR3 is made up of 17 amino acids. Unmatched junction bases numbered 9, after V lost 5 bases and J lost 4 bases. In DNA, the CDR3 is TGTGCCAGCAGCGCCGGGACTAGCGGGGGAAGAGCAGAGACCCAGTACTTC. Translating it yields CASSAGTSGGRAETQYF.

This clonotype was seen many times. The rearrangement links TRBV20-1 to TRBJ2-5; D not certain. V lost 2 bases to trimming and J lost 2 bases, with 9 bases between them. The CDR3 covers 13 residues. The germline CDR1 and CDR2 sequences are DFQATT and SNEGSKA (reference sequence). In DNA form, the CDR3 reads TGCAGTGCTAGACGCCACATTCAAGAGACCCAGTACTTC. Residues: CSARRHIQETQYF.

This clonotype was found many times. V is TRBV12-3 or TRBV12-4 and J is TRBJ2-7, with 10 nucleotides matching TRBD1. Trimming at V came to 7 bases and at J to 2 bases, leaving 2 bases not matched to a gene. This CDR3 comprises 13 residues. The CDR3 nucleotides are TGTGCCAGCACAGACAGGGGGCCCTACGAGCAGTACTTC. Translation: CASTDRGPYEQYF.

This clonotype showed up just a few times. V and J are TRBV20-1 and TRBJ2-2, with 10 bases that match TRBD2. There are 16 residues in the CDR3. Germline V gene sequence: CDR1 DFQATT, CDR2 SNEGSKA (reference sequence). V was pared by 4 bases and J by 4 bases, with 9 bases of the junction left unmatched. CDR3 in amino acids: CSATGAGGPGTGELFF. For the CDR3, the DNA is TGCAGTGCTACCGGAGCGGGGGGGCCCGGCACCGGGGAGCTGTTTTTT.

This clonotype was recorded at least ten times. The V and J genes are TRBV5-1 and TRBJ2-2; 9 bases map to TRBD1. Germline V gene lookup returns CDR1 SGHRS and CDR2 YFSETQ. The J segment lost 6 bases and the V segment lost 0 bases, leaving 12 bases of the junction unmatched. The CDR3 totals 18 residues. CDR3 in DNA: TGCGCCAGCAGCTTGGCACCCGGGACAGGGAGTTTCCCCGGGGAGCTGTTTTTT. It codes for CASSLAPGTGSFPGELFF. Combining the CDR3 with reference TRBV5-1 and TRBJ2-2 gives the whole variable domain KAGVTQTPRYLIKTRGQQVTLSCSPISGHRSVSWYQQTPGQGLQFLFEYFSETQRNKGNFPGRFSGRQFSNSRSEMNVSTLELGDSALYLCASSLAPGTGSFPGELFFGEGSRLTVL.

This clonotype was counted a few times. The chain couples TRBV6-1 to TRBJ1-5, with D uncertain. There are 13 residues in the CDR3. The V end was cut by 6 bases, the J end by 6 bases, with 12 bases between. Germline V gene lookup returns CDR1 MNHNS and CDR2 SASEGT. CDR3 bases: TGTGCCAGCAGCCCTAAAGCAGGTCAGCCCCAGCATTTT. It codes for CASSPKAGQPQHF.

V usage is TRBV15 and J usage is TRBJ2-7, with D maybe TRBD2 (5 bases). CDR3 size: 14 residues. The germline CDR1 and CDR2 sequences are LNHNV and YYDKDF (reference sequence). V lost 1 base and J lost 2, with 9 bases in between. The CDR3 bases are TGTGCCACCAGCAGAGTGACGGGGACCTACGAGCAGTACTTC. This gives the protein CATSRVTGTYEQYF.

There are a few counts of this clonotype. At one end the junction does not follow the germline gene, possibly because of a read error. The CDR3 nucleotides are TGTGCCAGTAGTATTGGACTAGTGGGACTAGCCAAAAACATTAAGTACTTC. Its translation is CASSIGLVGLAKNIKYF. The rearrangement joins TRBV19 to TRBJ2-4; 9 nucleotides align to TRBD2. The CDR3 is made up of 17 amino acids. Germline CDR1 reads LNHDA; CDR2 reads SQIVND (reference sequence).

This clonotype was observed a few times. The chain uses TRBV7-8 and TRBJ2-7; TRBD1 agrees at 7 bases. CDR1 and CDR2 (germline): SGHVS, FQNEAQ. The trim removed 5 bases at V and 4 bases at J, leaving 8 bases unmatched. CDR3 size: 14 residues. The CDR3 bases are TGTGCCAGCAGCACTATACAGGGGCCATACGAGCAGTACTTC. Translated: CASSTIQGPYEQYF.

This clonotype showed up many times. The chain recombines TRBV5-4 with TRBJ2-5; TRBD1 agrees at 7 bases. This CDR3 has 13 amino acids. Germline CDR1 reads SGHNT; CDR2 reads YYREEE (reference sequence). V dropped 4 bases and J dropped 3; count of bases not matched to a gene: 3. CDR3 DNA: TGTGCCAGCAGCCCAGGGACAGAAGAGACCCAGTACTTC. Translation gives CASSPGTEETQYF.

The rearrangement links TRBV6-4 to TRBJ1-2; D gene ambiguous. The CDR3 spans 13 residues. Trimming removed 8 bases at V and 6 bases at J, with 16 bases between. Germline CDR1 is MRHNA and CDR2 is SNTAGT. CDR3 in amino acids: CASLVAGLDGYTF. DNA of the CDR3: TGTGCCAGCTTGGTTGCGGGCTTGGATGGCTACACCTTC.

This clonotype was seen just once. The chain uses TRBV19 and TRBJ1-5, with D hard to call. The CDR3 is made up of 15 amino acids. V lost 4 bases to trimming and J lost 1 base, with 11 bases between them. Germline CDR1 and CDR2: LNHDA and SQIVND (reference sequence). The CDR3 DNA reads as TGTGCCAGTAGTAAAGACGCGAGCAGCAATCAGCCCCAGCATTTT. As protein: CASSKDASSNQPQHF.

There are a few counts of this clonotype. The chain employs TRBV13 and TRBJ1-1; D is undetermined. The CDR3 loop spans 14 amino acids. V was cut by 2 bases and J by 5 bases, with 12 bases left in between. The germline V gene has CDR1 PRHDT and CDR2 FYEKMQ (reference sequence). CDR3 loop: CASSLRRRVTEAFF. CDR3 nucleotide sequence: TGTGCCAGCAGCTTAAGGCGGCGGGTTACTGAAGCTTTCTTT.

This clonotype was seen repeatedly, ten times or more. The chain is built from TRBV20-1 and TRBJ2-7, with TRBD1 identical over 8 bases. V shed 4 bases and J 0 bases; nucleotides not matched to a gene: 5. The CDR3 contains 14 residues. Germline V lookup: CDR1 DFQATT, CDR2 SNEGSKA (reference sequence). Here the CDR3 DNA reads TGCAGTGCTATACAGGGGGGAATCTCCTACGAGCAGTACTTC. It translates to CSAIQGGISYEQYF.

This clonotype appeared many times. The genes are TRBV3-1 and TRBJ1-1; D uncertain. The CDR3 extends over 13 amino acids. Germline V lookup: CDR1 LGHDT, CDR2 YNNKEL (reference sequence). The V gene lost 2 bases and the J gene lost 8 bases, with 12 bases spanning the gap. The CDR3 sequence is CASSQYYPDEAFF. The CDR3 bases are TGTGCCAGCAGCCAATATTATCCGGACGAAGCTTTCTTT.

This clonotype was counted many times. This chain links TRBV28 with TRBJ2-7; D is uncertain. Germline loops: CDR1 MDHEN, CDR2 SYDVKM. The CDR3 loop spans 13 amino acids. The V end lost 1 base, the J end lost 3 bases, and 7 bases lay between the germline ends. CDR3 protein: CASSLSRDYEQYF. Written as DNA, the CDR3 is TGTGCCAGCAGTTTATCAAGGGACTACGAGCAGTACTTC.

This clonotype has only a few counts. The CDR3 coding sequence is TGTGCCAGCAGAGCTCCGACCGGGACAAGACAACACCCGACTAACTATGGCTACACCTTC. This codes for CASRAPTGTRQHPTNYGYTF. The V gene is TRBV28, the J gene TRBJ1-2, with D perhaps matching TRBD1 (6 bases). The CDR3 covers 20 residues. V lost 6 bases and J lost 0, with 29 bases in between. Germline V gives CDR1 MDHEN, CDR2 SYDVKM.

This clonotype occurred many times. The chain employs TRBV6-5 and TRBJ1-5; tentatively, D is TRBD1 (5 bases). Trimming cost V 6 bases and J 2 bases, with 14 bases left between them. CDR3 length: 15 residues. Looked up from germline, CDR1 is MNHEY and CDR2 is SVGAGI. As DNA, the CDR3 is TGTGCCAGCAGATTATCCAGGGTTGGCAATCAGCCCCAGCATTTT. Amino acids: CASRLSRVGNQPQHF.

The chain has TRBV20-1 and TRBJ2-5; 16 bases are shared with TRBD2. Germline CDR1 and CDR2: DFQATT and SNEGSKA (reference sequence). The junction had 6 bases not matched to a gene; V was cut back by 5 bases and J by 3 bases. The CDR3 contains 16 residues. The CDR3 protein is CSAPPGLAGGEETQYF. The CDR3 DNA reads TGCAGTGCTCCCCCGGGACTAGCGGGGGGGGAAGAGACCCAGTACTTC.